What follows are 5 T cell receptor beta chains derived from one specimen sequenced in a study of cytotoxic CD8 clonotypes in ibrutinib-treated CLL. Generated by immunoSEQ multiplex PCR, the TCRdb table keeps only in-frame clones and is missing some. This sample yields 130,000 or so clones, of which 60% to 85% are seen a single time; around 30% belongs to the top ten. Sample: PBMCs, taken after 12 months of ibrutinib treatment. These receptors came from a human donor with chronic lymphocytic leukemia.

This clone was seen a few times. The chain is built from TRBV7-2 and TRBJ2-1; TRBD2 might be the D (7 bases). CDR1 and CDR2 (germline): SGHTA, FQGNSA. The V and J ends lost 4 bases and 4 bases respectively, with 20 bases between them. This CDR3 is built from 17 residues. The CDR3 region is CASSSSAGGGAYNEQFF. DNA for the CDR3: TGTGCCAGCAGCTCCTCCGCTGGTGGGGGGGCTTACAATGAGCAGTTCTTC.

CDR3 in amino acids: CASSLIQREEQFF. The CDR3 DNA follows: TGTGCCAGCAGCTTGATCCAGCGCGAAGAGCAGTTCTTC. The chain recombines TRBV5-6 with TRBJ2-1; D is undetermined. Germline V gene sequence: CDR1 SGHDT, CDR2 YYEEEE. With 1 base removed from V and 10 bases from J, the gap between germline ends came to 12 bases. The CDR3 is made up of 13 amino acids.

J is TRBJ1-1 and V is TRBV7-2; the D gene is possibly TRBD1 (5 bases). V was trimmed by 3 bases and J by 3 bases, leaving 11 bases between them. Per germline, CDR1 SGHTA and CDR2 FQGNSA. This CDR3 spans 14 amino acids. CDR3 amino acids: CASSLVEGHTEAFF. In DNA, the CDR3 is TGTGCCAGCAGCTTGGTAGAGGGACACACTGAAGCTTTCTTT.

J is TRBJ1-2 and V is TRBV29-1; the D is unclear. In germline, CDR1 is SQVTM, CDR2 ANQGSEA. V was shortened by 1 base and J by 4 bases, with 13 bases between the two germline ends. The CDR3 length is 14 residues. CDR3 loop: CSVEADSGRYGYTF. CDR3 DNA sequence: TGCAGCGTTGAAGCTGATTCAGGACGCTATGGCTACACCTTC.

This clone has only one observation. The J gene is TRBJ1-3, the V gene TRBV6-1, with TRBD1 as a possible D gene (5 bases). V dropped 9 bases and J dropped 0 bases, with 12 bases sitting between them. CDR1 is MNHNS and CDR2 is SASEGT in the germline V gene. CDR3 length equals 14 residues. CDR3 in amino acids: CASRGESSGNTIYF. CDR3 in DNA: TGTGCCAGTCGGGGGGAGAGCTCTGGAAACACCATATATTTT.